This TCR beta chain was sequenced during a study of blood T cell repertoires in COVID-19. Study at large: Samples taken during acute and convalescent COVID-19 were collected in the United States, Italy and Spain. The cDNA or gDNA used as material had been derived from T cells, B-cell-depleted T cells, or PBMCs.

V was pared by 5 bases and J by 3 bases, with 1 base of the junction left unmatched. The CDR3 extends over 14 amino acids. The germline V gene encodes CDR1 MNHEY and CDR2 SVGEGT. Remarks on this clone: This same CDR3 is encoded by further DNA sequences in the sample.

Authors' analysis steps: Reference gene primer amplification in the assay estimated nucleated cell counts. The table came from immunoSEQ multiplex PCR; TCRdb's copy has only in-frame clones and leaves some out. V and J calls plus clone size are reproduced from that table; the DNA served to infer D and trimming. The sample has around 140,000 clones, 65% to 90% seen once. Sequenced input: peripheral blood. The receptor comes from a human donor in a cohort sampled during active COVID-19. This sequence joins TRBV6-2 or TRBV6-3 and TRBJ2-7; 13 nucleotides line up with TRBD2. CDR3 residues: CASSRTSGSYEQYF. DNA for the CDR3: TGTGCCAGCAGTAGGACTAGCGGGAGCTACGAGCAGTACTTC.